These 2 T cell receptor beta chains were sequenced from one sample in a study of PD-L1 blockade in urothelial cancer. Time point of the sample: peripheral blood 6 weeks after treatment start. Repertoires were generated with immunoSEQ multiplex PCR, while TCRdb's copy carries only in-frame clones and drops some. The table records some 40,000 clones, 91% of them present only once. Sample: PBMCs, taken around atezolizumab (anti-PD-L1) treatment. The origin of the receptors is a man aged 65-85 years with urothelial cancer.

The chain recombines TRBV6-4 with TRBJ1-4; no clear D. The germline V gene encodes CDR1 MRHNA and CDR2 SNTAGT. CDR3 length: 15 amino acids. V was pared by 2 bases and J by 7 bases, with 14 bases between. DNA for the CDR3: TGTGCCAGCAGTGACACGGCGGGTAGAGGTGAAAAACTGTTTTTT. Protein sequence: CASSDTAGRGEKLFF.

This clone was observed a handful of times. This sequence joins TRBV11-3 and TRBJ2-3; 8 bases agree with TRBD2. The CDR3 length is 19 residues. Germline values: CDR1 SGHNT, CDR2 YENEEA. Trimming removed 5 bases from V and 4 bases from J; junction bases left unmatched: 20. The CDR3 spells CASSPGRGGTLNFADTQYF. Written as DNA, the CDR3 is TGTGCCAGCAGCCCGGGACGGGGGGGGACTCTCAACTTCGCAGATACGCAGTATTTT.